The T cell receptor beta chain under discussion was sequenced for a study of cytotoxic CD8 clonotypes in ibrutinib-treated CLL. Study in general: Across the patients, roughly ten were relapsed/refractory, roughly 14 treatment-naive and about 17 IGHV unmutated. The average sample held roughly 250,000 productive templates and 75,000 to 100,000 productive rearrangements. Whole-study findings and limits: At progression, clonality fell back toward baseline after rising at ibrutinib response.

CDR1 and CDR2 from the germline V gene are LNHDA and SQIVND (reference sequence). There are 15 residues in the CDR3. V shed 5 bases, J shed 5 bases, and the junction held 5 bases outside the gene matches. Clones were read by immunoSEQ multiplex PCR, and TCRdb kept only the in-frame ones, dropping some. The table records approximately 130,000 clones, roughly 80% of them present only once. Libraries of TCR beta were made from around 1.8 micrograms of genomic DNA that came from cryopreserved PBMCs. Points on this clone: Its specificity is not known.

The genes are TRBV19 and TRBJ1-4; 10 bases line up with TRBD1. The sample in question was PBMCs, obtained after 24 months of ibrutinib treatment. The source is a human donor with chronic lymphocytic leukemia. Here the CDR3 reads CASSPRTGGNEKLFF. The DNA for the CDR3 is TGTGCCAGTAGTCCCCGGACAGGGGGGAATGAAAAACTGTTTTTT.